This T cell receptor (beta chain) was identified during a study of ipilimumab plus nivolumab after autologous stem cell transplantation. Across the study: Median doses per patient: roughly five ipilimumab, under 10 nivolumab.

Losses at the gene ends were 1 base for V and 4 bases for J; bases not matched to a gene: 7. The CDR3 is made up of 15 amino acids. Looked up from germline, CDR1 is MGHRA and CDR2 is YSYEKL. Starting 14 to 28 days after autologous transplant, ipilimumab 1 mg/kg was given. Patients received nivolumab 3 mg/kg at weeks 1, 4, 7, 10, then fortnightly to week 26. Generated by immunoSEQ multiplex PCR, the TCRdb table keeps only in-frame clones and is missing some. The repertoire holds approximately 5,300 clones, with approximately 70% as singletons. This rearrangement joins TRBV4-1 to TRBJ2-7, with 7 bases that match TRBD2. This receptor was identified in a male donor with multiple myeloma. The material sequenced was PBMCs, taken in a trial of ipilimumab plus nivolumab as post-transplant consolidation. The CDR3 protein is CASSQALAGVYEQYF. The CDR3 bases are TGCGCCAGCAGCCAAGCATTGGCGGGAGTGTACGAGCAGTACTTC.